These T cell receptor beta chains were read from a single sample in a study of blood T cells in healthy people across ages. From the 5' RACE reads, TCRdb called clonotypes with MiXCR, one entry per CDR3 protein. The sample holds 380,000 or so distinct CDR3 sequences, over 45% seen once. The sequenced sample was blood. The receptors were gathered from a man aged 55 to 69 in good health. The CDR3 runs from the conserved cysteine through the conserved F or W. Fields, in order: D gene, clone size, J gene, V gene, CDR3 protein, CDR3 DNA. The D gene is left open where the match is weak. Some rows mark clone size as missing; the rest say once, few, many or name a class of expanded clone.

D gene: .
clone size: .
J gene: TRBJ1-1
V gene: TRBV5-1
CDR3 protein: CASSPGVGVSGTEAFF
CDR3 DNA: TGCGCCAGCAGCCCAGGGGTGGGGGTCAGTGGCACTGAAGCTTTCTTT

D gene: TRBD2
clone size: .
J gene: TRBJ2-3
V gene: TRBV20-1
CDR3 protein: CSARVPYIEAGGPTDTQYF
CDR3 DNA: TGCAGTGCTAGAGTCCCTTATATCGAAGCGGGAGGGCCCACAGATACGCAGTATTTT

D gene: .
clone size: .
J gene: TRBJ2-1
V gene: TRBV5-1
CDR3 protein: CASSLEGRGNEQFF
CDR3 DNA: TGCGCCAGCAGCTTGGAGGGCAGGGGAAATGAGCAGTTCTTC

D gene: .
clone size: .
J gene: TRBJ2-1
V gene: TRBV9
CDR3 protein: CASTSTADSYNEQFF
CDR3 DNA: TGTGCCAGCACCTCGACGGCTGACTCCTACAATGAGCAGTTCTTC

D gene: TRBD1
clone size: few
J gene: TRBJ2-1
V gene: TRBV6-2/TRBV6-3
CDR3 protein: CASSYSRGLDEQFF
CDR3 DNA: TGTGCCAGCAGTTACTCGAGGGGGCTTGATGAGCAGTTCTTC

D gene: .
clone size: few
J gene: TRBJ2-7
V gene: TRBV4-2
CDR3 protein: CASSQDGRYEQYF
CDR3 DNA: TGTGCCAGCAGCCAAGATGGCCGGTACGAGCAGTACTTC

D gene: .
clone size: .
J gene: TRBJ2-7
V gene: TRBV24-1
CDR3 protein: CATWSDNEQYF
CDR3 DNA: TGTGCCACCTGGAGTGACAATGAGCAGTACTTC

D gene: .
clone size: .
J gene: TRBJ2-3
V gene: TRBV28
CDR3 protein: CASSRAGRDTQYF
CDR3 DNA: TGTGCCAGCAGTCGGGCCGGACGGGATACGCAGTATTTT

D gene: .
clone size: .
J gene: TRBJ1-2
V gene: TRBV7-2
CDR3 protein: CASSLAKEFYGYTF
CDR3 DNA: TGTGCCAGCAGCTTAGCGAAGGAGTTCTATGGCTACACCTTC

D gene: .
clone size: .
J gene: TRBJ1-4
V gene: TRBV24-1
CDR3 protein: CATSDPRDPNEKLFF
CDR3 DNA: TGTGCCACCAGTGACCCACGGGACCCTAATGAAAAACTGTTTTTT

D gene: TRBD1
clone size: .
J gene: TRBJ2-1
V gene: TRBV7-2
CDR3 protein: CASSANQGDEQFF
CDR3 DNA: TGTGCCAGCAGCGCAAACCAGGGGGATGAGCAGTTCTTC

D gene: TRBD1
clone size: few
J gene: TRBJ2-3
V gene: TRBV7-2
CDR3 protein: CASNLGTGGDTQYF
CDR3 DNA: TGTGCCAGCAACCTAGGAACAGGGGGGGATACGCAGTATTTT

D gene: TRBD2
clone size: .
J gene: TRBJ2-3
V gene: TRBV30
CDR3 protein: CAWSVVGGRAEGVADTQYF
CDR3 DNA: TGTGCCTGGAGTGTGGTAGGAGGGAGGGCCGAGGGTGTCGCAGATACGCAGTATTTT

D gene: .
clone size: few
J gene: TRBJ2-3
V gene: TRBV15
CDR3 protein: CATSGGYSEGTDTQYF
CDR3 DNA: TGTGCCACCAGCGGGGGGTATAGTGAGGGTACAGATACGCAGTATTTT

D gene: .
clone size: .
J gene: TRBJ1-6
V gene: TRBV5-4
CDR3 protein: CASSLGGKSNSPLHF
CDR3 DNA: TGTGCCAGCAGCTTGGGTGGCAAATCAAATTCACCCCTCCACTTT

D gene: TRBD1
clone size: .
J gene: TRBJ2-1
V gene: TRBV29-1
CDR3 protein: CSVSGTATYNEQFF
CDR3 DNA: TGCAGCGTTTCCGGGACAGCCACCTACAATGAGCAGTTCTTC

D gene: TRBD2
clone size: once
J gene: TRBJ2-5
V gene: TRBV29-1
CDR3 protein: CSVGRGGFNEQYF
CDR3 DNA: TGCAGCGTTGGCCGGGGGGGTTTCAATGAGCAGTACTTC

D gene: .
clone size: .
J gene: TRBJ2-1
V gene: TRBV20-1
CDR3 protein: CSARRGLQLGLFF
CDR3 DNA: TGCAGTGCTAGAAGGGGACTCCAATTAGGTCTGTTCTTC

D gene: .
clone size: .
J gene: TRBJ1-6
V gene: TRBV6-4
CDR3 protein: CASSDSFLVGGLTPLHF
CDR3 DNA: TGTGCCAGCAGTGACTCGTTCCTAGTCGGAGGGTTGACACCCCTCCACTTT

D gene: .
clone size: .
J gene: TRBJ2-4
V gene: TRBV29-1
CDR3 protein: CSVDIAGTANIQYF
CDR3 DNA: TGCAGCGTTGATATTGCGGGAACGGCGAACATTCAGTACTTC

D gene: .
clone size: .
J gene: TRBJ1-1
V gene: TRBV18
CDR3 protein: CASSQEKRGTEAFF
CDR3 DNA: TGTGCCAGCTCACAAGAAAAACGGGGCACTGAAGCTTTCTTT

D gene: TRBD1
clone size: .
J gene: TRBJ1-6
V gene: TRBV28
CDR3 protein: CASKGGTGFLSPLHF
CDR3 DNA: TGTGCCAGCAAAGGAGGGACAGGTTTTTTGTCACCCCTCCACTTT

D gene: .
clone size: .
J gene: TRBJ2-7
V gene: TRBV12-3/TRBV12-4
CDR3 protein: CASSLDLGGPYEQYF
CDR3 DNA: TGTGCCAGCAGTTTAGATCTGGGGGGGCCCTACGAGCAGTACTTC

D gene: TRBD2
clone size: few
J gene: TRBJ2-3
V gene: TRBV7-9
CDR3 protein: CASSTGMRGEADTQYF
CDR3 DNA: TGTGCCAGCAGTACAGGAATGCGGGGGGAGGCAGATACGCAGTATTTT

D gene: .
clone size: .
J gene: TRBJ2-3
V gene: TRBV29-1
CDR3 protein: CSVDLVSTDTQYF
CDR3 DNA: TGCAGCGTTGACCTCGTGAGCACAGATACGCAGTATTTT

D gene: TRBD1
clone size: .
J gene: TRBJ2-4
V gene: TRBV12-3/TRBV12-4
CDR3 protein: CASSEDRAGAKNIQYF
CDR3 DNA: TGTGCCAGCAGTGAGGACAGGGCGGGAGCCAAAAACATTCAGTACTTC

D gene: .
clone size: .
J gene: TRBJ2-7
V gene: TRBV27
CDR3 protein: CASSRGQTSYEQYF
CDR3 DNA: TGTGCCAGCTCAAGGGGACAAACGAGCTACGAGCAGTACTTC

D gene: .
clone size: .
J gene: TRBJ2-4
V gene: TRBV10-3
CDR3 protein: CAISESQGEAKNIQYF
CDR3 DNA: TGTGCCATCAGTGAGTCGCAGGGTGAGGCCAAAAACATTCAGTACTTC

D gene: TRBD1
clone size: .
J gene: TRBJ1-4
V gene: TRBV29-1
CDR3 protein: CSVRDRLSTNEKLFF
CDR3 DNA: TGCAGCGTCCGGGACAGGCTGTCAACTAATGAAAAACTGTTTTTT

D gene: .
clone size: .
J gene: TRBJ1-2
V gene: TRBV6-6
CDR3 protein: CASSYSSGSYGYTF
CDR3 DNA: TGTGCCAGCAGTTACTCGTCGGGGTCCTATGGCTACACCTTC

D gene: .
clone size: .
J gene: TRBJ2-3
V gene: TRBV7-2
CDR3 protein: CASCRGGSPSADTQYF
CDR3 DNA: TGTGCCAGCTGCAGGGGTGGCAGTCCTAGCGCAGATACGCAGTATTTC

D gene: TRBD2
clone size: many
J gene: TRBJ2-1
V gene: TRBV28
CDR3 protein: CASSLLGLAGGRNEQFF
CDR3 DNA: TGTGCCAGCAGTTTATTAGGGCTAGCGGGAGGACGCAATGAGCAGTTCTTC

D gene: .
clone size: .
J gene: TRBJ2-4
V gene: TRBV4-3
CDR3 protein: CASSQGLGNIQYF
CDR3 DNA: TGCGCCAGCAGCCAGGGCTTGGGGAACATTCAGTACTTC

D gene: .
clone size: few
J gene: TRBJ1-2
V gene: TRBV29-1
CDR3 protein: CSVPLRKRRGYTF
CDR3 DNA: TGCAGCGTCCCTCTAAGGAAGCGGCGAGGCTACACCTTC

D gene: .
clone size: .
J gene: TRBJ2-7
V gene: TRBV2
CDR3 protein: CASRDLGSWDEQYF
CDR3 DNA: TGTGCCAGCAGGGATCTGGGGTCCTGGGATGAGCAGTACTTC

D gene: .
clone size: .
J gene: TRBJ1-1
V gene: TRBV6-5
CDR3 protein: CASTDWRGKAFF
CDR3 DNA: TGTGCCAGCACCGATTGGCGGGGGAAAGCTTTCTTT

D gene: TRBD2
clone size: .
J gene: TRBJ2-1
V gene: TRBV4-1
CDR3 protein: CASSQDSRLAVYNEQFF
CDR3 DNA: TGCGCCAGCAGCCAAGATAGTAGGCTAGCGGTTTACAATGAGCAGTTCTTC

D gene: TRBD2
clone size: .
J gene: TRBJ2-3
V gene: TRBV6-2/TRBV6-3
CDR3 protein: CASSSRTSGSGTDTQYF
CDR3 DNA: TGTGCCAGCAGTTCCCGGACTAGCGGGAGTGGCACAGATACGCAGTATTTT

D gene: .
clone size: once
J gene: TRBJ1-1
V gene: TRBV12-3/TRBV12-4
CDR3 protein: CASTLAGSNTEAFF
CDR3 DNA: TGTGCCAGCACGCTGGCCGGCTCGAACACTGAAGCTTTCTTT

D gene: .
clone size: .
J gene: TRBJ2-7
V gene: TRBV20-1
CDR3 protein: CSAQRVSYNEQYF
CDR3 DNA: TGCAGTGCCCAGCGGGTTTCCTACAATGAGCAGTACTTC

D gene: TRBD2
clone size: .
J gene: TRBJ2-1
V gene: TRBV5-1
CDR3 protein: CASRETSGGGFYNEQFF
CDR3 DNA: TGCGCCAGCAGGGAGACTAGCGGGGGAGGCTTCTACAATGAGCAGTTCTTC

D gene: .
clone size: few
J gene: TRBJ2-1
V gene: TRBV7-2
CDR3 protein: CASSHGVRSGSSYNEQFF
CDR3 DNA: TGTGCCAGCAGCCACGGGGTTCGGTCCGGGAGTTCCTACAATGAGCAGTTCTTC

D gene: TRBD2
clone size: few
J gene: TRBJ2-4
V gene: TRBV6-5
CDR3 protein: CASSQRGGLDIQYF
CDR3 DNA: TGTGCCAGCAGCCAGCGGGGGGGACTTGACATTCAGTACTTC

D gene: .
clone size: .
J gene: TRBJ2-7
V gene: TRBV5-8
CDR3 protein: CASLNRDGVSHEQYF
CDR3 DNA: TGTGCCAGCCTAAACCGGGACGGGGTGTCCCACGAGCAGTACTTC

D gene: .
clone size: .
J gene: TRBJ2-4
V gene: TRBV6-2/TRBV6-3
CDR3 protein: CASTDTNIQYF
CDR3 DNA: TGTGCCAGCACGGACACAAACATTCAGTACTTC

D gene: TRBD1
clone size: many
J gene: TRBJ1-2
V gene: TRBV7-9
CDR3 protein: CASSSPGGAAYGYTF
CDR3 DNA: TGTGCCAGCAGCTCCCCAGGGGGCGCCGCCTATGGCTACACCTTC

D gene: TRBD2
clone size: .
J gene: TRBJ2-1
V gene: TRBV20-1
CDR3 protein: CSARVGGRGNNEQFF
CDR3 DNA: TGCAGTGCTAGAGTCGGCGGGAGGGGCAACAATGAGCAGTTCTTC

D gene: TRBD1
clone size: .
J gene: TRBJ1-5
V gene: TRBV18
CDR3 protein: CASSPGTGNSNQPQHF
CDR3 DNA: TGTGCCAGCTCACCGGGGACAGGGAATAGCAATCAGCCCCAGCATTTT

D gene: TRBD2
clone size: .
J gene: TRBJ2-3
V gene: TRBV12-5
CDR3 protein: CASGFQLREADTQYF
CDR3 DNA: TGTGCTAGTGGTTTTCAGCTTCGGGAGGCAGATACGCAGTATTTT

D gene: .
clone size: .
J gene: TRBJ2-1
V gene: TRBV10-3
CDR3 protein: CAIRGPSGNEQFF
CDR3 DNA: TGTGCCATCAGGGGTCCGTCAGGCAATGAGCAGTTCTTC

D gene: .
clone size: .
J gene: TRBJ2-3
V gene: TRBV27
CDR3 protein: CASSSLDRTDTQYF
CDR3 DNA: TGTGCCAGCAGCTCACTAGACCGCACAGATACGCAGTATTTT